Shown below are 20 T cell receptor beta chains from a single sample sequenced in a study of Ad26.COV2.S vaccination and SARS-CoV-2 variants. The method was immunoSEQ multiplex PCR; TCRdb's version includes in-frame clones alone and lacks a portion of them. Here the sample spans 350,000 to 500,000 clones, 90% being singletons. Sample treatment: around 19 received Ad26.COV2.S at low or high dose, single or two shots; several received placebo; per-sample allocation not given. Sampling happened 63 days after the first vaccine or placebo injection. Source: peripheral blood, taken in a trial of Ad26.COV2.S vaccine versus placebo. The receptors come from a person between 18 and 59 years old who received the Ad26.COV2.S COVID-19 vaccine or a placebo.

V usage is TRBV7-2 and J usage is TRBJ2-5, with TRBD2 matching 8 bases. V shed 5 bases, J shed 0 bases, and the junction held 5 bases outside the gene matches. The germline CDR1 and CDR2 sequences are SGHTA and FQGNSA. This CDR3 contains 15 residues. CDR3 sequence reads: CASSRSGNYQETQYF. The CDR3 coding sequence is TGTGCCAGCAGCCGTAGCGGGAATTACCAAGAGACCCAGTACTTC.

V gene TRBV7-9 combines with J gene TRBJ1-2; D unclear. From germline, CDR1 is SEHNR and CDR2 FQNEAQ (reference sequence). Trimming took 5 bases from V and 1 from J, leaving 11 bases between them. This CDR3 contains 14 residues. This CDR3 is CASSEPSGNYGYTF. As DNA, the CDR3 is TGTGCCAGCAGCGAGCCCAGTGGTAACTATGGCTACACCTTC. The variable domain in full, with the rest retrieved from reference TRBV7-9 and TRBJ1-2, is DTGVSQNPRHKITKRGQNVTFRCDPISEHNRLYWYRQTLGQGPEFLTYFQNEAQLEKSRLLSDRFSAERPKGSFSTLEIQRTEQGDSAMYLCASSEPSGNYGYTFGSGTRLTVV.

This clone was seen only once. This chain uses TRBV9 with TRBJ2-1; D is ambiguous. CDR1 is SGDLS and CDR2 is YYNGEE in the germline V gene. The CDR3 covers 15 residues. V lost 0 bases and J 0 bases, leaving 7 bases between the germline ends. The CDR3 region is CASSVDGRSYNEQFF. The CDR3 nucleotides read TGTGCCAGCAGCGTAGACGGCCGCTCCTACAATGAGCAGTTCTTC.

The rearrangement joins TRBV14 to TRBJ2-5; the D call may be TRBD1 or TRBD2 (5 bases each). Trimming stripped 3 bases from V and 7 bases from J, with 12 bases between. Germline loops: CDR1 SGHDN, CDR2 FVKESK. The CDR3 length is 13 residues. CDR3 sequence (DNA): TGTGCCAGCAGCCAGAGAGGGGTGGCGACCCAGTACTTC. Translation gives CASSQRGVATQYF.

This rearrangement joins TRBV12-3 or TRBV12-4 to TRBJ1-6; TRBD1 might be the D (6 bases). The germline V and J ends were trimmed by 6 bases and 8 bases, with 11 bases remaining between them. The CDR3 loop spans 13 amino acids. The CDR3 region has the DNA TGTGCCAGCAGGCCTAACAGGGATTCACCCCTCCACTTT. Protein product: CASRPNRDSPLHF.

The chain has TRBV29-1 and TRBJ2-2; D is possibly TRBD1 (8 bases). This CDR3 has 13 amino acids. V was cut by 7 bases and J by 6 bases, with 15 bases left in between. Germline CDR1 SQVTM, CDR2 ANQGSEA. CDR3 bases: TGCAGCGCTGGACAGGGAGGGGCCGGGGAGCTGTTTTTT. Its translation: CSAGQGGAGELFF.

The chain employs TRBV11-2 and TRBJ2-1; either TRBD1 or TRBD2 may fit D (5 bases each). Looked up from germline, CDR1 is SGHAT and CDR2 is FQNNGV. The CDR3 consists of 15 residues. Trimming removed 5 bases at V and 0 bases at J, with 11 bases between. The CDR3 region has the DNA TGTGCCAGCAGCAAAAGGGGACCCTCCTACAATGAGCAGTTCTTC. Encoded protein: CASSKRGPSYNEQFF.

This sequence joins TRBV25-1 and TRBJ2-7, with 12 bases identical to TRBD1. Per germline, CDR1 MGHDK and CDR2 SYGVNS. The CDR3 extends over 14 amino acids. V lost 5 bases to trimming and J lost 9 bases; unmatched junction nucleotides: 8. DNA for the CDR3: TGTGCCAGCAGTCCTCCGGGACAGGGGGCTGGGCAGTACTTC. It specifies CASSPPGQGAGQYF.

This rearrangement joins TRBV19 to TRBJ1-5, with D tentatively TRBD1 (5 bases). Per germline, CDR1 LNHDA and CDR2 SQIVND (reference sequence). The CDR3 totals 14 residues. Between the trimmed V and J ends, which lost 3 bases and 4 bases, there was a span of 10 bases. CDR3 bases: TGTGCCAGTAGTATCCAGGGTGAGAATCAGCCCCAGCATTTT. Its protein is CASSIQGENQPQHF.

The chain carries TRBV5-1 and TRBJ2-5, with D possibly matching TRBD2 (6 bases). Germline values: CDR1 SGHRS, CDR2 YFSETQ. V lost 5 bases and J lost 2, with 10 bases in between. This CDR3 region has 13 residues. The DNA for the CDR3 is TGCGCCAGCAGTTGGGACTTACAAGAGACCCAGTACTTC. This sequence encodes CASSWDLQETQYF.

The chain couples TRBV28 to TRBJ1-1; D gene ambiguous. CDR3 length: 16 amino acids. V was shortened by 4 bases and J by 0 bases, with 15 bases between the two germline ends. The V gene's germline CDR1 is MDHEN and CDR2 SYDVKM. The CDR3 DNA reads TGTGCCAGCAGTTGGGTCGCAGGAGAGATGAACACTGAAGCTTTCTTT. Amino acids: CASSWVAGEMNTEAFF.

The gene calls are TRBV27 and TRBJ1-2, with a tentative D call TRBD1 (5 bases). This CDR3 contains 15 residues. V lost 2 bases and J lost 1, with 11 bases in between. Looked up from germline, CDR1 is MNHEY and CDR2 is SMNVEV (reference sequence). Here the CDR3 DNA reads TGTGCCAGCAGTTTAACGGGACTGGGTAACTATGGCTACACCTTC. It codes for CASSLTGLGNYGYTF.

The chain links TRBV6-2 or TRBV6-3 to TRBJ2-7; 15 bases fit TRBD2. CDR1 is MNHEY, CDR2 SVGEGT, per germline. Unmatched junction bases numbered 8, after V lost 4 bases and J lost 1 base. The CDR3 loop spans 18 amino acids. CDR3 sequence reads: CASSSGLAGGPPSYEQYF. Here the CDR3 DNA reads TGTGCCAGCAGTTCCGGACTAGCGGGAGGGCCCCCGTCCTACGAGCAGTACTTC.

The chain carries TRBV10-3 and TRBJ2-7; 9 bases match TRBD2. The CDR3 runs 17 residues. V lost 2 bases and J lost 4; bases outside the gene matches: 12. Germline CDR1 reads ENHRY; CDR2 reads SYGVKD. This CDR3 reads CAISEGYLAGIEYEQYF. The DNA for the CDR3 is TGTGCCATCAGTGAGGGGTACCTAGCGGGAATAGAATACGAGCAGTACTTC.

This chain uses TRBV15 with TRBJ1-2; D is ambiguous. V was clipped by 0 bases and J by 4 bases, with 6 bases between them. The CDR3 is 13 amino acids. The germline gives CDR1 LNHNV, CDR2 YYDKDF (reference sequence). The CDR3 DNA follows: TGTGCCACCAGCAGAGAAAACCTCTATGGCTACACCTTC. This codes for CATSRENLYGYTF.

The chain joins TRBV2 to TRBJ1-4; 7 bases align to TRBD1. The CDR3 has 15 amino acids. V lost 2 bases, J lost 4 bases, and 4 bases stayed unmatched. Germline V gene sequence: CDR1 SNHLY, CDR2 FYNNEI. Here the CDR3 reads CASSEYRGINEKLFF. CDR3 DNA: TGTGCCAGCAGTGAATACAGGGGAATTAATGAAAAACTGTTTTTT.

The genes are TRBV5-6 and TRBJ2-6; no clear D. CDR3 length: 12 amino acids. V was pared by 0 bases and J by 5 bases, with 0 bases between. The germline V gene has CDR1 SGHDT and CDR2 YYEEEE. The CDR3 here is CASSLGANVLTF. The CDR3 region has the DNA TGTGCCAGCAGCTTGGGGGCCAACGTCCTGACTTTC.

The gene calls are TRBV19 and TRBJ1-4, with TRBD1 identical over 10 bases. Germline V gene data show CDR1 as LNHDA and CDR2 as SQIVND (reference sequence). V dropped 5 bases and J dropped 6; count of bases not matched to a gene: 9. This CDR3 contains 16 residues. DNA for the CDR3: TGTGCCAGTAGTCGTTTGGAGACAGGGGGCTATGAAAAACTGTTTTTT. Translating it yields CASSRLETGGYEKLFF.

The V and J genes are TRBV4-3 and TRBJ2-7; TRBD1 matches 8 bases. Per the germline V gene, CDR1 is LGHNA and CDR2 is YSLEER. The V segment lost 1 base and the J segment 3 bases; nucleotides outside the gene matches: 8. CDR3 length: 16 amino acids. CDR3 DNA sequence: TGCGCCAGCAGCCAAGTGGCGGGACAGGCCAACTACGAGCAGTACTTC. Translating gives CASSQVAGQANYEQYF.

CDR3 coding DNA: TGTGCCACCAGTGGAACGGGACAGGGAAGTGGCTACACCTTC. Its protein is CATSGTGQGSGYTF. V gene TRBV24-1 combines with J gene TRBJ1-2, with TRBD1 matching 9 bases. After removal of 5 bases from V and 7 bases from J, the junction contained 7 bases not matched to a gene. Germline V lookup: CDR1 KGHDR, CDR2 SFDVKD. This CDR3 is built from 14 residues.